The rows below give T cell receptor beta chains drawn from one sample of a study of beta chain features in type 1 diabetes. Using immunoSEQ multiplex PCR, the repertoire was profiled, and TCRdb retains in-frame clones only, with some absent. The sample includes 200,000 to 250,000 clones, about 71% of them seen just once. The sequencing input was naive CD4+ T cells from blood. These receptors came from a man under 40 in good health. The CDR3 runs from the conserved cysteine through the conserved F or W. A D gene is named only where the DNA matches it firmly. Clone size is given for some rows only: seen once, a few or many times, or a class if the clone is expanded.

v_call	clone_size	d_call	j_call	cdr3_aa	cdr3_nt
TRBV7-9	few	-	TRBJ2-3	CASSSTDTQYF	TGTGCCAGCAGTAGCACAGATACGCAGTATTTT
TRBV11-2	few	-	TRBJ2-1	CASSPAGRPNEQFF	TGTGCCAGCAGCCCGGCGGGGCGCCCCAATGAGCAGTTCTTC
TRBV10-3	few	-	TRBJ2-4	CAEDPKGF	TGTGCGGAGGACCCTAAAGGCTTC
TRBV30	-	TRBD1	TRBJ2-7	CAWTATPGQGGYEQYF	TGTGCCTGGACTGCGACGCCGGGACAGGGAGGCTACGAGCAGTACTTC
TRBV30	-	-	TRBJ1-2	CAWSDIFGGYTF	TGTGCCTGGAGTGACATATTTGGTGGCTACACCTTC
TRBV27	-	-	TRBJ2-3	CASSLSTPYTDTQYF	TGTGCCAGCAGTTTATCGACGCCGTACACAGATACGCAGTATTTT
TRBV29-1	-	-	TRBJ2-7	CSVRRIGYEQYF	TGCAGCGTTCGCAGGATAGGGTACGAGCAGTACTTC
TRBV29-1	few	-	TRBJ2-7	CSVAGGDRAYEQYF	TGCAGCGTCGCCGGGGGGGACAGGGCCTACGAGCAGTACTTC
TRBV4-1	-	-	TRBJ1-6	CASSQGMLEDLMNSPLHF	TGCGCCAGCAGCCAAGGGATGTTGGAGGACCTAATGAATTCACCCCTCCACTTT
TRBV7-9	-	-	TRBJ1-1	CASSPRTVNTEAFF	TGTGCCAGCAGCCCACGGACGGTTAACACTGAAGCTTTCTTT
TRBV2	few	-	TRBJ1-2	CASSEGYYGYTF	TGTGCCAGCAGTGAAGGCTACTATGGCTACACCTTC
TRBV30	few	-	TRBJ1-1	CASDLGTEAFF	TGTGCCTCCGACCTGGGCACTGAAGCTTTCTTT
TRBV9	-	TRBD2	TRBJ2-3	CASSVATSGASTDTQYF	TGTGCCAGCAGCGTAGCTACTAGCGGAGCTAGCACAGATACGCAGTATTTT
TRBV9	few	-	TRBJ2-5	CASSEGISSYQETQYF	TGTGCCAGCAGCGAAGGAATTAGTTCTTACCAAGAGACCCAGTACTTC
TRBV13	-	-	TRBJ2-7	CASSLSLGQPPPYEQYF	TGTGCCAGCAGCTTATCGTTGGGGCAGCCCCCGCCCTACGAGCAGTACTTC
TRBV30	few	-	TRBJ1-2	CAWSPDSYGYTF	TGTGCCTGGAGTCCTGACAGCTATGGCTACACCTTC
TRBV13	-	-	TRBJ2-2	CASRTGTHTGELFF	TGTGCCAGCAGGACAGGGACTCACACCGGGGAGCTGTTTTTT
TRBV10-3	-	TRBD1	TRBJ2-7	CAISEGQAQYF	TGTGCCATCAGTGAAGGACAGGCGCAGTACTTC
TRBV29-1	-	-	TRBJ1-1	CSVDGPNTEAFF	TGCAGCGTTGATGGCCCGAACACTGAAGCTTTCTTT
TRBV30	few	-	TRBJ2-6	CAHCAAGANVLTF	TGTGCCCATTGTGCAGCTGGGGCCAACGTCCTGACTTTC
TRBV30	once	TRBD2	TRBJ2-7	CAWSSGGRAKLHEQYF	TGTGCCTGGAGTTCAGGCGGGAGGGCCAAATTGCACGAGCAGTACTTC
TRBV30	once	TRBD2	TRBJ2-1	CAWALRGAGNEQFF	TGTGCCTGGGCCCTGCGGGGGGCCGGTAATGAGCAGTTCTTC
TRBV30	-	TRBD1	TRBJ1-1	CAWSVRGKSEAFF	TGTGCCTGGAGTGTCAGGGGGAAATCGGAAGCTTTCTTT
TRBV13	few	-	TRBJ2-2	CASSFRGHVEAGELFF	TGTGCCAGCAGCTTCCGGGGGCATGTGGAAGCCGGGGAGCTGTTTTTT
TRBV7-9	-	-	TRBJ2-5	CASSSPGKETQYF	TGTGCCAGCAGCTCCCCGGGAAAAGAGACCCAGTACTTC
TRBV29-1	few	-	TRBJ2-6	CSVERFSGANVLTF	TGCAGCGTTGAGAGGTTCTCTGGGGCCAACGTCCTGACTTTC
TRBV30	-	TRBD2	TRBJ2-5	CAWTRAFLAGAETQYF	TGTGCCTGGACCCGTGCGTTTCTAGCGGGAGCAGAGACCCAGTACTTC
TRBV29-1	few	TRBD2	TRBJ2-3	CSVSGGTDTQYF	TGCAGCGTCAGCGGGGGCACAGATACGCAGTATTTT
TRBV29-1	-	-	TRBJ2-6	CSVESPKTRAGANVLTF	TGCAGCGTTGAATCCCCCAAAACCAGGGCTGGGGCCAACGTCCTGACTTTC
TRBV2	-	-	TRBJ2-7	CASAFRQTSYEQYF	TGTGCCAGCGCTTTCAGACAGACCTCTTACGAGCAGTACTTC
TRBV30	few	-	TRBJ1-2	CAWSVGGSLSGYTF	TGTGCCTGGAGTGTTGGCGGCAGCCTTAGTGGCTACACCTTC
TRBV30	-	-	TRBJ2-7	CAWKGGYTYEQYF	TGTGCCTGGAAAGGTGGGTACACCTACGAGCAGTACTTC
TRBV15	-	-	TRBJ1-5	CATSRVSRGRYSNQPQHF	TGTGCCACCAGCAGAGTAAGCCGCGGCAGATATAGCAATCAGCCCCAGCATTTT
TRBV10-3	-	-	TRBJ2-7	CAISESRDSAEQYF	TGTGCCATCAGTGAGTCGAGGGATAGTGCGGAGCAGTACTTC
TRBV7-2	-	-	TRBJ2-5	CASSLVSAGQETQYF	TGTGCCAGCAGCTTAGTTTCAGCGGGCCAAGAGACCCAGTACTTC
TRBV19	-	-	TRBJ2-1	CASSIRNEQFF	TGTGCCAGTAGTATAAGAAATGAGCAGTTCTTC
TRBV30	-	TRBD2	TRBJ2-3	CAWSVKRGGGTDTQYF	TGTGCCTGGAGTGTGAAGCGGGGGGGCGGCACAGATACGCAGTATTTT
TRBV27	-	-	TRBJ2-2	CASSFRFDTGELFF	TGTGCCAGCAGTTTTAGGTTTGACACCGGGGAGCTGTTTTTT
TRBV5-4	-	TRBD2	TRBJ2-1	CASSPLGEGAEQFF	TGTGCCAGCAGCCCCTTGGGGGAGGGTGCTGAGCAGTTCTTC
TRBV14	few	-	TRBJ2-1	CASSQGGIYNEQFF	TGTGCCAGCAGCCAAGGGGGAATCTACAATGAGCAGTTCTTC
TRBV30	-	-	TRBJ2-5	CAWAGTLEETQYF	TGTGCCTGGGCCGGGACCTTAGAAGAGACCCAGTACTTC
TRBV6-1	-	-	TRBJ2-1	CASSHSFSNEQFF	TGTGCCAGCAGTCACAGCTTTAGTAATGAGCAGTTCTTC
TRBV29-1	few	-	TRBJ1-5	CSVAGSNQPQHF	TGCAGCGTTGCAGGTAGCAATCAGCCCCAGCATTTT
TRBV27	-	-	TRBJ2-7	CASSFRVGEQYF	TGTGCCAGCAGTTTCAGGGTGGGCGAGCAGTACTTC
TRBV9	-	TRBD2	TRBJ2-5	CASSIRAGAGETQYF	TGTGCCAGCAGCATAAGAGCGGGAGCCGGGGAGACCCAGTACTTC
TRBV29-1	few	TRBD1	TRBJ1-1	CSVAGQGNTEAFF	TGCAGCGTCGCGGGACAGGGGAACACTGAAGCTTTCTTT
TRBV15	-	TRBD2	TRBJ2-4	CATSARGGSSNIQYF	TGTGCCACCAGCGCCCGGGGCGGGAGCTCAAACATTCAGTACTTC
TRBV5-6	-	-	TRBJ2-6	CASSLVLRVSSGANVLTF	TGTGCCAGCAGCTTAGTATTGAGGGTGAGCTCTGGGGCCAACGTCCTGACTTTC
TRBV29-1	-	TRBD2	TRBJ2-7	CSVRTSGTYEQYF	TGCAGCGTCCGGACTAGCGGGACCTACGAGCAGTACTTC
TRBV7-9	-	-	TRBJ2-1	CASSLRTEREQFF	TGTGCCAGCAGCTTGAGAACCGAACGTGAGCAGTTCTTC
TRBV15	-	-	TRBJ2-7	CATSRSPGPSYEQYF	TGTGCCACCAGCAGATCCCCGGGACCCTCCTACGAGCAGTACTTC
TRBV30	few	TRBD1	TRBJ1-4	CAWGDRAEKLFF	TGTGCCTGGGGGGACAGGGCTGAAAAACTGTTTTTT
TRBV4-3	-	-	TRBJ2-3	CASSQDFGGVTQYF	TGCGCCAGCAGCCAAGATTTCGGCGGGGTGACGCAGTATTTT
TRBV29-1	few	TRBD2	TRBJ2-7	CSVSSGNYEQYF	TGCAGCGTGTCTAGCGGGAACTACGAGCAGTACTTC
TRBV18	-	-	TRBJ1-5	CASSSGTSNQPQHF	TGTGCCAGCTCATCCGGGACAAGCAATCAGCCCCAGCATTTT
TRBV25-1	-	TRBD2	TRBJ2-1	CASSGSGRAGEQFF	TGTGCCAGCAGTGGTAGCGGGAGGGCCGGAGAGCAGTTCTTC
TRBV29-1	few	-	TRBJ2-7	CSADAGGAEQYF	TGCAGCGCAGATGCAGGCGGGGCCGAGCAGTACTTC
TRBV30	-	-	TRBJ1-1	CAWSADRLRAEAFF	TGTGCCTGGAGTGCCGACAGACTACGTGCTGAAGCTTTCTTT
TRBV30	few	-	TRBJ2-3	CAWSPQGDTQYF	TGTGCCTGGAGCCCCCAGGGAGATACGCAGTATTTT